The present T cell receptor beta chain was sequenced within a study of OX40 agonist ivuxolimab in advanced cancers. Study overall: Ivuxolimab is a fully human IgG2 antibody that activates OX40 (CD134). Patients in dose escalation had liver, melanoma, kidney or head and neck cancers.

The repertoire was sequenced with immunoSEQ multiplex PCR; TCRdb's copy has only in-frame clones and lacks some. The repertoire includes some 68,000 clones, more than 85% of them detected once, and around 0.99% sits in the top ten. Autoimmune disease history or systemic immunosuppression excluded patients. CDR3 size: 14 residues. Per the germline V gene, CDR1 is MDHEN and CDR2 is SYDVKM. The V gene end was trimmed by 5 bases and the J gene end by 8 bases; junction bases not matched to a gene: 7. Sequencing used CD4+ or CD8+ T cells sorted from blood, obtained in a trial of the OX40 agonist ivuxolimab. The TCR originated in an adult with an advanced solid tumor such as melanoma, head and neck, liver or kidney cancer. The chain recombines TRBV28 with TRBJ2-1; 9 nucleotides match TRBD1. The CDR3 sequence is CASSPSRDRDEQFF. DNA for the CDR3: TGTGCCAGCAGTCCGTCCCGGGACAGGGATGAGCAGTTCTTC.